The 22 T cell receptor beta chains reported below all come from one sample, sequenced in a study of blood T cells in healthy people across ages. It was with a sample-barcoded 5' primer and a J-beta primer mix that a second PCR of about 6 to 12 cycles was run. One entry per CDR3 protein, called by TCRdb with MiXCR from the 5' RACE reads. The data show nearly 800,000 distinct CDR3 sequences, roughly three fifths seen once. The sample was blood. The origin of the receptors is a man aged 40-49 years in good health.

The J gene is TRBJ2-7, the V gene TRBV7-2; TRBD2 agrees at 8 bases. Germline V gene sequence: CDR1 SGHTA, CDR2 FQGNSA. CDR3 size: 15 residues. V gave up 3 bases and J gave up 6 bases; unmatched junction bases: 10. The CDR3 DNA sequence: TGTGCCAGCAGCTTTCAAAGGGGTAGCGGGGCCGAGCAGTACTTC. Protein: CASSFQRGSGAEQYF. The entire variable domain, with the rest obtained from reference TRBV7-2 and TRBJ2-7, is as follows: GAGVSQSPSNKVTEKGKDVELRCDPISGHTALYWYRQSLGQGLEFLIYFQGNSAPDKSGLPSDRFSAERTGGSVSTLTIQRTQQEDSAVYLCASSFQRGSGAEQYFGPGTRLTVT.

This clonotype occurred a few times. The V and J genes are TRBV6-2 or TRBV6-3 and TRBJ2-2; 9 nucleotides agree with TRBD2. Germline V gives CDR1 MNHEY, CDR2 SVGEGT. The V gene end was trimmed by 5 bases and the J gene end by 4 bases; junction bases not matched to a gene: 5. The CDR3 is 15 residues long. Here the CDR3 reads CASSPLAGVTGELFF. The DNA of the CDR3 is TGTGCCAGCAGTCCCTTAGCGGGAGTCACCGGGGAGCTGTTTTTT.

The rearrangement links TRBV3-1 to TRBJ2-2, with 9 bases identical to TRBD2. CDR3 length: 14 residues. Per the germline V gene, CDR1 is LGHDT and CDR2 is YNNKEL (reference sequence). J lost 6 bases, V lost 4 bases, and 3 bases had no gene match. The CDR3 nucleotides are TGTGCCAGCAGCCTAGGGACTAGCCCCGGGGAGCTGTTTTTT. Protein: CASSLGTSPGELFF. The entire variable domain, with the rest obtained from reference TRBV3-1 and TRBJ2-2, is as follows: DTAVSQTPKYLVTQMGNDKSIKCEQNLGHDTMYWYKQDSKKFLKIMFSYNNKELIINETVPNRFSPKSPDKAHLNLHINSLELGDSAVYFCASSLGTSPGELFFGEGSRLTVL.

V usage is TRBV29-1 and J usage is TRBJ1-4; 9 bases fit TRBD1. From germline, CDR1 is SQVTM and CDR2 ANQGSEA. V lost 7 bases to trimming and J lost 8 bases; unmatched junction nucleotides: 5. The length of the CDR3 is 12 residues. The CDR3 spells CSAGTGTEKLFF. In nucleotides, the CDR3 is TGCAGCGCCGGGACAGGGACGGAAAAACTGTTTTTT.

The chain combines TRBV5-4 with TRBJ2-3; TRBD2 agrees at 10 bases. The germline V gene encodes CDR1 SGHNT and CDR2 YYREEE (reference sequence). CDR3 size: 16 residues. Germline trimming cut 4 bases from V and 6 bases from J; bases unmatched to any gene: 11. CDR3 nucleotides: TGTGCCAGCAGCAGGGGTGCTAGCGGGAGCGGGGATACGCAGTATTTT. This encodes CASSRGASGSGDTQYF.

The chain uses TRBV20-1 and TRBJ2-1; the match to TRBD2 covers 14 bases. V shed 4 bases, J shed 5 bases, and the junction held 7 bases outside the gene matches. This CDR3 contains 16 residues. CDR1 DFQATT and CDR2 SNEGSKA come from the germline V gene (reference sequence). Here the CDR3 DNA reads TGCAGTGCTACGGGACTAGCGGGAGTTATCCACAATGAGCAGTTCTTC. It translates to CSATGLAGVIHNEQFF.

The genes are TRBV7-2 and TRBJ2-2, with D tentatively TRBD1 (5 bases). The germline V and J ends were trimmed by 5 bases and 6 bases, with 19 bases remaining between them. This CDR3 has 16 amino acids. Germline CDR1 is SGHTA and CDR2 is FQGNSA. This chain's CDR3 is CASSPPPGLLSGELFF. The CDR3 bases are TGTGCCAGCAGCCCTCCCCCAGGGTTGCTATCCGGGGAGCTGTTTTTT.

The CDR3 DNA sequence: TGTGCCAGCAGTGCGTCGACCTCCTACGAGCAGTACTTC. Its protein is CASSASTSYEQYF. This chain joins TRBV2 and TRBJ2-7; D gene uncertain. V was shortened by 4 bases and J by 0 bases, with 7 bases between the two germline ends. This CDR3 spans 13 amino acids. Germline V gene lookup returns CDR1 SNHLY and CDR2 FYNNEI.

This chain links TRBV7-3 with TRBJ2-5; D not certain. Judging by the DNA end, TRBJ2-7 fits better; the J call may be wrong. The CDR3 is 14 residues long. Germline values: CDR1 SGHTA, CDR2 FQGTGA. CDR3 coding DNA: TGTGCCAGCAGCTCACAGATGCGCCGCTACGAGCAGTACTTC. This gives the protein CASSSQMRRYEQYF.

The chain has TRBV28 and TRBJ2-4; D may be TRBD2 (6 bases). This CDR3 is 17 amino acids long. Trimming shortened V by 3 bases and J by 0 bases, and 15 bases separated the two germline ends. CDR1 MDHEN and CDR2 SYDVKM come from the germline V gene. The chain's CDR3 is CASSFRGLKVAKNIQYF. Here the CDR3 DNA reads TGTGCCAGCAGTTTTCGGGGGTTGAAGGTAGCCAAAAACATTCAGTACTTC.

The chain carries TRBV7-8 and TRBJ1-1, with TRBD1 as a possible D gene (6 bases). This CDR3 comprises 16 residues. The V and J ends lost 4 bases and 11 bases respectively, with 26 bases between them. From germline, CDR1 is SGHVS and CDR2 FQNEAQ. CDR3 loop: CASSSITDRHLLRAFF. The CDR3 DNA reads TGTGCCAGCAGCTCCATTACCGACAGGCACTTGCTGAGGGCTTTCTTT. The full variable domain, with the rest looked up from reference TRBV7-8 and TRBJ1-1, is GAGVSQSPRYKVAKRGQDVALRCDPISGHVSLFWYQQALGQGPEFLTYFQNEAQLDKSGLPSDRFFAERPEGSVSTLKIQRTQQEDSAVYLCASSSITDRHLLRAFFGQGTRLTVV.

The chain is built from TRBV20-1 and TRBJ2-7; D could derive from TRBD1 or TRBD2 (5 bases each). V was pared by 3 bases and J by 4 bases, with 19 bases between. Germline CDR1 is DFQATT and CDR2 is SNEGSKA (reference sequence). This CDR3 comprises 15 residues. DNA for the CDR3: TGCAGTGCTAGTGTTCCGGGACCTACGACTTACGAGCAGTACTTC. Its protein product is CSASVPGPTTYEQYF.

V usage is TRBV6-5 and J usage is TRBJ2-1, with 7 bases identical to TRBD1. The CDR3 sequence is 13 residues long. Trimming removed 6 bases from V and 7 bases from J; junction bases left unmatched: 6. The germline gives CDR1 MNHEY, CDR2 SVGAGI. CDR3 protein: CASRYRGGNEQFF. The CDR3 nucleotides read TGTGCCAGCAGGTACAGGGGCGGGAATGAGCAGTTCTTC.

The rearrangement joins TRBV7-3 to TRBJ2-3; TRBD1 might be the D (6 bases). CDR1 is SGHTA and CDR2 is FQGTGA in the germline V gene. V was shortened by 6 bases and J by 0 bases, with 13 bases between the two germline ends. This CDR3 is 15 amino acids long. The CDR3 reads CASRPRGSSTDTQYF. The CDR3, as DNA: TGTGCCAGCAGGCCTAGGGGGTCTAGCACAGATACGCAGTATTTT.

The chain's CDR3 is CAISAAAGASYEQYF. The CDR3 region has the DNA TGTGCCATCAGTGCGGCGGCGGGAGCCTCCTACGAGCAGTACTTC. J is TRBJ2-7 and V is TRBV10-3; 7 bases fit TRBD2. Losses at the gene ends were 4 bases for V and 0 bases for J; bases not matched to a gene: 6. Germline V CDR1 and CDR2: ENHRY, SYGVKD. The CDR3 extends over 15 amino acids.

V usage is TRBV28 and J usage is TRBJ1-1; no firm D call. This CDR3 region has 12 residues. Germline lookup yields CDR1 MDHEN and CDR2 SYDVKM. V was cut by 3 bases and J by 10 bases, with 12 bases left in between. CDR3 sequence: CASSFNSGPAFF. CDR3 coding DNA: TGTGCCAGCAGTTTTAATTCCGGGCCAGCTTTCTTT.

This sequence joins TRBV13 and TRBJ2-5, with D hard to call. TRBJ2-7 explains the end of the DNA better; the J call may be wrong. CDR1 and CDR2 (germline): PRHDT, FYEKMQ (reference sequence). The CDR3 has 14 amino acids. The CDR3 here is CASSFSGAWYEQYF. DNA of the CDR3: TGTGCCAGCAGCTTCTCAGGAGCGTGGTACGAGCAGTACTTC.

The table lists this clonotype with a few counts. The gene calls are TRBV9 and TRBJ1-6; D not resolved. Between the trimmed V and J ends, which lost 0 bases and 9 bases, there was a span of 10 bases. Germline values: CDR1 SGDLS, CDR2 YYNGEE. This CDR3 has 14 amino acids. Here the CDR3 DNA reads TGTGCCAGCAGCGTAGGAATACTTCGTTCACCCCTCCACTTT. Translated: CASSVGILRSPLHF.

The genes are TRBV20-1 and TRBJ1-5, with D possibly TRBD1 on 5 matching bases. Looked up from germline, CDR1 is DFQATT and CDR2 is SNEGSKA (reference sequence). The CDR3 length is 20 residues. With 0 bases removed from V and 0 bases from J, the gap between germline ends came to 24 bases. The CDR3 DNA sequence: TGCAGTGCTAGAGACCCGAAGGACGGCGGGGGGTTATATAGCAATCAGCCCCAGCATTTT. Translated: CSARDPKDGGGLYSNQPQHF.

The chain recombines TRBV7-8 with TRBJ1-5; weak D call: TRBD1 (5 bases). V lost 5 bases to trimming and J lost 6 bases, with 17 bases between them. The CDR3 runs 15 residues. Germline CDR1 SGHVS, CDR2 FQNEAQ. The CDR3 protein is CASSPIAGIGQPQHF. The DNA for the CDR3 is TGTGCCAGCAGCCCCATCGCAGGGATCGGTCAGCCCCAGCATTTT. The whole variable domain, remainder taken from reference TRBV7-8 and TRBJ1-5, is GAGVSQSPRYKVAKRGQDVALRCDPISGHVSLFWYQQALGQGPEFLTYFQNEAQLDKSGLPSDRFFAERPEGSVSTLKIQRTQQEDSAVYLCASSPIAGIGQPQHFGDGTRLSIL.

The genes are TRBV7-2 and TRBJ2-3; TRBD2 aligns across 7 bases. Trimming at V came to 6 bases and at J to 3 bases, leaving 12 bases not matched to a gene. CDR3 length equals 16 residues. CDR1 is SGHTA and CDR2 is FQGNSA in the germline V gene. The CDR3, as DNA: TGTGCCAGCAGTCGGGAGGCTAGAGGATTAACAGATACGCAGTATTTT. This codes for CASSREARGLTDTQYF. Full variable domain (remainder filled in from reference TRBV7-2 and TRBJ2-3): GAGVSQSPSNKVTEKGKDVELRCDPISGHTALYWYRQSLGQGLEFLIYFQGNSAPDKSGLPSDRFSAERTGGSVSTLTIQRTQQEDSAVYLCASSREARGLTDTQYFGPGTRLTVL.

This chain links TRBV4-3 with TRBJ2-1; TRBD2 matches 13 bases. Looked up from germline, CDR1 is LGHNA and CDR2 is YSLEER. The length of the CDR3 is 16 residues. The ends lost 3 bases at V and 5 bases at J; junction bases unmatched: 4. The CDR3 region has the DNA TGCGCCAGCAGCCACCTACTAGCGGGAGGGGACAATGAGCAGTTCTTC. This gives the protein CASSHLLAGGDNEQFF.